The rows below give T cell receptor beta chains drawn from one sample of a study of blood T cell repertoires in COVID-19. Sequenced by immunoSEQ multiplex PCR; TCRdb stores in-frame clones only, minus some. The data show approximately 280,000 clones, with 90% seen just once and roughly 7% held by the top ten. Source material: peripheral blood. These receptors came from a woman in her twenties or thirties with COVID-19, enrolled during active disease. Each CDR3 is given with its conserved first and last residue. A D gene is named only where the DNA matches it firmly. A row's size may be missing; if present it is once, few, many or a size class.

v_call: TRBV28
clone_size: few
j_call: TRBJ2-7
d_call: TRBD1
cdr3_nt: TGTGCCAGCAGTTTGGGGGACAGATTCGGCGAGCAGTACTTC
cdr3_aa: CASSLGDRFGEQYF

v_call: TRBV30
clone_size: .
j_call: TRBJ2-3
d_call: TRBD2
cdr3_nt: TGTGCCGGGACTAGCGGAACTCTCACAGATACGCAGTATTTT
cdr3_aa: CAGTSGTLTDTQYF

v_call: TRBV5-1
clone_size: once
j_call: TRBJ2-3
d_call: .
cdr3_nt: TGCGCCAGCAGCAAAACAGGGTCCGATACGCAGTATTTT
cdr3_aa: CASSKTGSDTQYF

v_call: TRBV7-9
clone_size: .
j_call: TRBJ2-7
d_call: TRBD1
cdr3_nt: TGTGCCAGCAGTCGTCCGGGACAGGTCTGGGAGCAGTACTTC
cdr3_aa: CASSRPGQVWEQYF

v_call: TRBV11-2
clone_size: few
j_call: TRBJ1-4
d_call: TRBD1
cdr3_nt: TGTGCCAGCAGCCCGGGACAGGGTAAACGGAAACTGTTTTTT
cdr3_aa: CASSPGQGKRKLFF

v_call: TRBV7-9
clone_size: .
j_call: TRBJ1-1
d_call: .
cdr3_nt: TGTGCCAGCAGCTCTGCTTCAGGGTCGGTAATGAACACTGAAGCTTTCTTT
cdr3_aa: CASSSASGSVMNTEAFF

v_call: TRBV28
clone_size: once
j_call: TRBJ2-2
d_call: TRBD2
cdr3_nt: TGTGCCAGCAGTTCCCACCGACTAGCTTCGGGCACCGGGGAGCTGTTTTTT
cdr3_aa: CASSSHRLASGTGELFF

v_call: TRBV4-1
clone_size: .
j_call: TRBJ1-3
d_call: .
cdr3_nt: TGCGCCAGCAGCCTTCGGGACACAGGGAACACCATATATTTT
cdr3_aa: CASSLRDTGNTIYF

v_call: TRBV6-1
clone_size: .
j_call: TRBJ1-5
d_call: .
cdr3_nt: TGTGCCAGCAGTGGGGTGGGACACCTAGGGAGCAATCAGCCCCAGCATTTT
cdr3_aa: CASSGVGHLGSNQPQHF

v_call: TRBV6-2/TRBV6-3
clone_size: .
j_call: TRBJ2-1
d_call: TRBD2
cdr3_nt: TGTGCCAGCAGTTCGGGACTAGCGGGAGCCTACAATGAGCAGTTCTTC
cdr3_aa: CASSSGLAGAYNEQFF

v_call: TRBV28
clone_size: .
j_call: TRBJ2-3
d_call: TRBD2
cdr3_nt: TGTGCCAGCAGCTCGAGCGGGAGAGGAAGAGATACGCAGTATTTT
cdr3_aa: CASSSSGRGRDTQYF

v_call: TRBV19
clone_size: .
j_call: TRBJ2-2
d_call: .
cdr3_nt: TGTGCCAGTAGCTTTAGGATCACAGGGCCGAACACCGGGGAGCTGTTTTTT
cdr3_aa: CASSFRITGPNTGELFF

v_call: TRBV2
clone_size: .
j_call: TRBJ2-7
d_call: TRBD2
cdr3_nt: TGTGCCAGCAGATCGGAGCGGGGATCCTACGAGCAGTACTTC
cdr3_aa: CASRSERGSYEQYF

v_call: TRBV5-4
clone_size: .
j_call: TRBJ2-2
d_call: .
cdr3_nt: TGTGCCAGCAGCTCAGGACTAACGAACACCGGGGAGCTGTTTTTT
cdr3_aa: CASSSGLTNTGELFF

v_call: TRBV11-2
clone_size: .
j_call: TRBJ1-3
d_call: .
cdr3_nt: TGTGCCAGCAGCTTAAGACCGGGAGGAAACACCATATATTTT
cdr3_aa: CASSLRPGGNTIYF

v_call: TRBV28
clone_size: .
j_call: TRBJ2-7
d_call: .
cdr3_nt: TGTGCCTATGGACAGTACTCCTACGAGCAGTACTTC
cdr3_aa: CAYGQYSYEQYF

v_call: TRBV2
clone_size: .
j_call: TRBJ1-1
d_call: TRBD1
cdr3_nt: TGTGCCAGCAGTACAGGGGGGGGGTACACTGAAGCTTTCTTT
cdr3_aa: CASSTGGGYTEAFF

v_call: TRBV30
clone_size: .
j_call: TRBJ1-5
d_call: .
cdr3_nt: TGTGCCTGGACCCCGTGGGGGGAACTTCGACAGCCCCAGCATTTT
cdr3_aa: CAWTPWGELRQPQHF

v_call: TRBV5-5
clone_size: .
j_call: TRBJ1-2
d_call: .
cdr3_nt: TGTGCCAGCAGCCCGGCCTTAGACAGCGATTATGGCTACACCTTC
cdr3_aa: CASSPALDSDYGYTF

v_call: TRBV10-3
clone_size: once
j_call: TRBJ2-7
d_call: .
cdr3_nt: TGTGCCATCAGTGATGCTAGAGCCCCCTCCTACGAGCAGTACTTC
cdr3_aa: CAISDARAPSYEQYF

v_call: TRBV5-4
clone_size: few
j_call: TRBJ2-1
d_call: .
cdr3_nt: TGTGCCAGCAGCTTCCCCGAGAGCGAGGGTCAGTTCTTC
cdr3_aa: CASSFPESEGQFF

v_call: TRBV9
clone_size: .
j_call: TRBJ2-3
d_call: TRBD1
cdr3_nt: TGTGCCAGCAGCGTAGCAGGGGGCTCAGATACGCAGTATTTT
cdr3_aa: CASSVAGGSDTQYF

v_call: TRBV18
clone_size: .
j_call: TRBJ2-3
d_call: TRBD2
cdr3_nt: TGTGCCAGCTCACCCCCTGGGCTAGCGGGACAGACAGATACGCAGTATTTT
cdr3_aa: CASSPPGLAGQTDTQYF

v_call: TRBV11-2
clone_size: .
j_call: TRBJ2-5
d_call: .
cdr3_nt: TGTGCCAGCAGCTTAGGCAGACTTGAAGAGACCCAGTACTTC
cdr3_aa: CASSLGRLEETQYF

v_call: TRBV19
clone_size: .
j_call: TRBJ2-1
d_call: TRBD2
cdr3_nt: TGTGCCAGTAGTATCGGCCTAGCGGGATCGGGTGAGCAGTTCTTC
cdr3_aa: CASSIGLAGSGEQFF

v_call: TRBV29-1
clone_size: .
j_call: TRBJ1-2
d_call: .
cdr3_nt: TGCAGCGCCTTGGAGGGCGAGGTCGGCTACACCTTC
cdr3_aa: CSALEGEVGYTF

v_call: TRBV28
clone_size: .
j_call: TRBJ2-2
d_call: .
cdr3_nt: TGTGCCAGCAGGAGGGCTCCGAACACGGGGGAGCTGTTTTTT
cdr3_aa: CASRRAPNTGELFF

v_call: TRBV11-2
clone_size: .
j_call: TRBJ1-4
d_call: .
cdr3_nt: TGTGCCAGCAGCCCCGGGGGGGGAGAAAAACTGTTTTTT
cdr3_aa: CASSPGGGEKLFF

v_call: TRBV24-1
clone_size: .
j_call: TRBJ2-1
d_call: TRBD2
cdr3_nt: TGTGCCACCAGTGAAACTAGCGGGAGGCCCAATGAGCAGTTCTTC
cdr3_aa: CATSETSGRPNEQFF

v_call: TRBV21-1
clone_size: .
j_call: TRBJ2-3
d_call: .
cdr3_nt: TGTGCCAGCAGCAAAGGTCCGACAGGGGCCTTCACAGATACGCAGTATTTT
cdr3_aa: CASSKGPTGAFTDTQYF

v_call: TRBV6-6
clone_size: .
j_call: TRBJ1-1
d_call: .
cdr3_nt: TGTGCCAGCAGTACCGGACCGTCCGGGACTTTCTTT
cdr3_aa: CASSTGPSGTFF

v_call: TRBV7-8
clone_size: .
j_call: TRBJ1-5
d_call: .
cdr3_nt: TGTGCCAGCAGCGCCCCGGGGGGCCAGCCCCAGCATTTT
cdr3_aa: CASSAPGGQPQHF

v_call: TRBV11-2
clone_size: .
j_call: TRBJ1-4
d_call: TRBD1
cdr3_nt: TGTGCCAGCAGCGACCGGGACAGGGTAATTGATGAAAAACTGTTTTTT
cdr3_aa: CASSDRDRVIDEKLFF

v_call: TRBV11-3
clone_size: .
j_call: TRBJ2-1
d_call: TRBD1
cdr3_nt: TGTGCCAGCAGCCGACAGGGAAATGAGCAGTTCTTC
cdr3_aa: CASSRQGNEQFF

v_call: TRBV11-2
clone_size: .
j_call: TRBJ2-5
d_call: TRBD1
cdr3_nt: TGTGCCAGCAGCCACAGACAGGGGCGGGAGACCCAGTACTTC
cdr3_aa: CASSHRQGRETQYF

v_call: TRBV5-8
clone_size: .
j_call: TRBJ1-1
d_call: .
cdr3_nt: TGTGCCAGCAGCCAGGGCCACCGGGCCCGGGTAACTGAAGCTTTCTTT
cdr3_aa: CASSQGHRARVTEAFF

v_call: TRBV9
clone_size: few
j_call: TRBJ1-5
d_call: TRBD1
cdr3_nt: TGTGCCAGCAGCGGACAGGGAGGCAATCAGCCCCAGCATTTT
cdr3_aa: CASSGQGGNQPQHF

v_call: TRBV7-2
clone_size: few
j_call: TRBJ1-1
d_call: .
cdr3_nt: TGTGCCAGCAGTCGGAGGGACCAGGGTTTCTTT
cdr3_aa: CASSRRDQGFF

v_call: TRBV11-2
clone_size: .
j_call: TRBJ1-5
d_call: .
cdr3_nt: TGTGCCAGCAGCTTAGACAGGGATCAGCCCCAGCATTTT
cdr3_aa: CASSLDRDQPQHF

v_call: TRBV9
clone_size: once
j_call: TRBJ2-3
d_call: .
cdr3_nt: TGTGCCAGCAGCGTAGCTAGTTCCGCAGATACGCAGTATTTT
cdr3_aa: CASSVASSADTQYF

v_call: TRBV18
clone_size: .
j_call: TRBJ2-2
d_call: TRBD2
cdr3_nt: TGTGCCAGCTCACCACGATATGCGGGAGGGCCGAACACCGGGGAGCTGTTTTTT
cdr3_aa: CASSPRYAGGPNTGELFF

v_call: TRBV19
clone_size: .
j_call: TRBJ2-1
d_call: .
cdr3_nt: TGTGCCAGTAGTATCCCTCCGGGGCGGGGAGGTGAGCAGTTCTTC
cdr3_aa: CASSIPPGRGGEQFF